Listed below are T cell receptor beta chains from one sample, sequenced in a study of T cell changes during pregnancy in multiple sclerosis. Sequencing used immunoSEQ multiplex PCR; TCRdb keeps in-frame clones, though not all of them. The sample consists of some 74,000 clones, 85% to 95% of them appearing once. Sequencing was performed on peripheral blood, taken before pregnancy. The receptors were sampled from a female donor with multiple sclerosis, enrolled in a pregnancy study. The CDR3 runs from the conserved cysteine through the conserved F or W. A D gene is named only where the DNA matches it firmly. A row's size may be missing; if present it is once, few, many or a size class.

abundance	v_gene	d_gene	j_gene	CDR3aa	CDR3nt
once	TRBV11-1	TRBD2	TRBJ2-7	CASNTAGGNPYEQYF	TGTGCCAGCAATACGGCGGGAGGCAATCCCTACGAGCAGTACTTC
-	TRBV15	-	TRBJ1-1	CATSRDRGRGNTEAFF	TGTGCCACCAGCAGAGATCGGGGCAGGGGGAACACTGAAGCTTTCTTT
-	TRBV11-3	TRBD1	TRBJ2-2	CASSINRGTGELFF	TGTGCCAGCAGCATCAACAGGGGCACCGGGGAGCTGTTTTTT
-	TRBV6-4	TRBD2	TRBJ2-2	CASKLADTTGELFF	TGTGCCAGCAAACTAGCGGATACCACCGGGGAGCTGTTTTTT
-	TRBV5-1	-	TRBJ1-5	CASSPDGGIYQPQHF	TGCGCCAGCAGCCCGGATGGGGGGATATATCAGCCCCAGCATTTT
once	TRBV5-1	TRBD1	TRBJ2-7	CASSLETGSYYEQYF	TGCGCCAGCAGCTTGGAGACAGGGAGCTACTACGAGCAGTACTTC
few	TRBV29-1	-	TRBJ1-1	CSVERQLNTEAFF	TGCAGCGTTGAACGACAGTTGAACACTGAAGCTTTCTTT
-	TRBV9	-	TRBJ2-5	CASSTSQETQYF	TGTGCCAGCAGTACTAGCCAAGAGACCCAGTACTTC
-	TRBV11-1	-	TRBJ2-2	CASSLQVAGELFF	TGTGCCAGCAGCTTGCAGGTTGCCGGGGAGCTGTTTTTT
-	TRBV6-6	TRBD1	TRBJ2-7	CASSYADRGHEQYF	TGTGCCAGCAGTTACGCGGACAGGGGCCACGAGCAGTACTTC
-	TRBV11-3	TRBD1	TRBJ2-2	CASSWTGGVANTGELFF	TGTGCCAGCTCCTGGACAGGGGGCGTCGCGAACACCGGGGAGCTGTTTTTT
-	TRBV14	-	TRBJ1-1	CASSLGQNTEAFF	TGTGCCAGCAGCCTCGGACAGAACACTGAAGCTTTCTTT
few	TRBV18	-	TRBJ1-1	CASSQDSSDTEAFF	TGTGCCAGCTCACAAGACAGCTCAGACACTGAAGCTTTCTTT
-	TRBV4-1	-	TRBJ2-1	CASSQPEAEQFF	TGCGCCAGCAGCCAACCCGAAGCCGAGCAGTTCTTC
-	TRBV14	-	TRBJ2-2	CASRVGGTGELFF	TGTGCCAGCAGGGTTGGAGGAACCGGGGAGCTGTTTTTT
-	TRBV28	TRBD1	TRBJ1-4	CASSLWDRGQHEKLFF	TGTGCCAGCAGTTTGTGGGACAGGGGGCAGCATGAAAAACTGTTTTTT
-	TRBV28	TRBD2	TRBJ2-1	CASSLLGLAGSYNEQFF	TGTGCCAGCAGTTTACTAGGACTAGCGGGCAGCTACAATGAGCAGTTCTTC
once	TRBV18	-	TRBJ2-3	CASSPPGRGGDTQYF	TGTGCCAGCTCACCACCCGGTAGGGGAGGAGATACGCAGTATTTT
-	TRBV11-2	-	TRBJ2-7	CASSLGVGGEQYF	TGTGCCAGCAGCTTGGGGGTAGGGGGCGAGCAGTACTTC
few	TRBV6-4	-	TRBJ2-5	CASSVRVGETQYF	TGTGCCAGCAGTGTACGGGTAGGAGAGACCCAGTACTTC
once	TRBV27	-	TRBJ2-6	CASKLASRTSGANVLTF	TGTGCCAGCAAATTGGCTAGCCGGACCTCTGGGGCCAACGTCCTGACTTTC
-	TRBV27	TRBD1	TRBJ1-4	CASSYFGTGDEKLFF	TGTGCCAGCAGTTACTTCGGGACAGGGGATGAAAAACTGTTTTTT
-	TRBV4-3	TRBD1	TRBJ2-2	CASSQTRGTANTGELFF	TGCGCCAGCAGCCAAACTAGGGGGACAGCGAACACCGGGGAGCTGTTTTTT
-	TRBV11-2	TRBD2	TRBJ2-1	CASSWTSGASYNEQFF	TGTGCCAGCAGCTGGACTAGCGGAGCCTCCTACAATGAGCAGTTCTTC
-	TRBV5-4	TRBD2	TRBJ2-5	CASSQDSGTGTQYF	TGTGCCAGCAGCCAGGATAGCGGGACGGGGACCCAGTACTTC
-	TRBV6-5	TRBD2	TRBJ2-7	CASRLAGAYEQYF	TGTGCCAGCCGGCTAGCGGGAGCCTACGAGCAGTACTTC
-	TRBV9	-	TRBJ2-3	CASSVGSIPDTQYF	TGTGCCAGCAGCGTAGGTAGTATCCCAGATACGCAGTATTTT
-	TRBV28	TRBD1	TRBJ1-2	CASSVGDRDYGYTF	TGTGCCAGCAGTGTAGGGGACAGAGACTATGGCTACACCTTC
-	TRBV13	TRBD2	TRBJ2-7	CASSPGTSQLPSSYEQYF	TGTGCCAGCAGCCCCGGGACTAGCCAACTCCCGAGCTCCTACGAGCAGTACTTC
-	TRBV6-1	-	TRBJ1-1	CASSEGRGVLAFF	TGTGCCAGCAGTGAAGGCAGGGGTGTTTTAGCTTTCTTT
-	TRBV14	-	TRBJ2-7	CASSHDSVYEQYF	TGTGCCAGCAGCCACGATAGCGTATACGAGCAGTACTTC
-	TRBV2	TRBD2	TRBJ2-3	CASSPTSGRRTDTQYF	TGTGCCAGCAGTCCCACTAGCGGGAGGCGGACAGATACGCAGTATTTT
-	TRBV5-1	-	TRBJ1-1	CASSPGVLNTEAFF	TGCGCCAGCAGCCCAGGGGTATTGAACACTGAAGCTTTCTTT
-	TRBV6-5	-	TRBJ2-4	CASRRIGQINIQYF	TGTGCCAGCAGAAGGATCGGACAGATAAACATTCAGTACTTC
-	TRBV7-9	TRBD1	TRBJ2-7	CASPRWTGIKYEQYF	TGTGCCAGCCCCCGTTGGACAGGCATTAAATACGAGCAGTACTTC
-	TRBV4-3	TRBD2	TRBJ2-7	CASSQGLAASSYEQYF	TGCGCCAGCAGCCAAGGTCTAGCGGCCAGCTCCTACGAGCAGTACTTC
-	TRBV18	-	TRBJ1-5	CASSRPPAEPQHF	TGTGCCAGCTCACGACCCCCCGCGGAGCCCCAGCATTTT
-	TRBV7-2	TRBD1	TRBJ1-2	CASSLEVDRGHGYTF	TGTGCCAGCAGCTTAGAAGTGGACAGGGGCCATGGCTACACCTTC
-	TRBV9	-	TRBJ1-2	CASSGRVTGGYTF	TGTGCCAGCAGCGGACGGGTAACCGGTGGCTACACCTTC
-	TRBV4-1	TRBD2	TRBJ2-5	CASSLGLAGVETQYF	TGCGCCAGCAGCCTCGGACTAGCGGGAGTCGAGACCCAGTACTTC
-	TRBV6-6	TRBD1	TRBJ1-1	CASSPNRGQRGAFF	TGTGCCAGCAGCCCGAACAGGGGGCAAAGGGGAGCTTTCTTT
-	TRBV4-1	TRBD2	TRBJ2-1	CASSLAGGLNEQFF	TGCGCCAGCAGTCTAGCGGGAGGGCTCAATGAGCAGTTCTTC
-	TRBV5-5	TRBD1	TRBJ1-5	CASSSGTGGNQPQHF	TGTGCCAGCAGCTCGGGGACAGGCGGAAATCAGCCCCAGCATTTT
-	TRBV30	-	TRBJ2-7	CAWSVGGNYEQYF	TGTGCCTGGAGTGTAGGCGGAAACTACGAGCAGTACTTC
many	TRBV6-1	TRBD1	TRBJ1-5	CASSEGQGGGQPQHF	TGTGCCAGCAGTGAGGGGCAGGGGGGCGGTCAGCCCCAGCATTTT
-	TRBV6-6	-	TRBJ2-3	CASSYLAEGTDTQYF	TGTGCCAGCAGTTACCTTGCCGAGGGTACAGATACGCAGTATTTT
-	TRBV27	TRBD2	TRBJ2-7	CASILLTTSGSNHEQYF	TGTGCCAGCATTCTACTCACCACTAGCGGGAGTAACCACGAGCAGTACTTC
-	TRBV28	-	TRBJ2-5	CASTLRDFIETQYF	TGTGCCAGCACCCTTCGGGACTTCATAGAGACCCAGTACTTC
-	TRBV7-9	TRBD2	TRBJ2-1	CASSNPGLAGNEQFF	TGTGCCAGCAGCAATCCGGGACTAGCGGGTAATGAGCAGTTCTTC
-	TRBV27	-	TRBJ1-1	CASSLLEGNTEAFF	TGTGCCAGCAGTTTATTGGAGGGGAACACTGAAGCTTTCTTT
once	TRBV11-2	-	TRBJ1-5	CASSTDHNQPQHF	TGTGCCAGCAGTACAGACCACAATCAGCCCCAGCATTTT
-	TRBV11-3	TRBD1	TRBJ2-3	CASSLGQGRLGYTQYF	TGTGCCAGCAGCCTTGGACAGGGTAGGCTCGGGTATACGCAGTATTTT
-	TRBV11-3	TRBD1	TRBJ2-2	CASSLDRGRNTGELFF	TGTGCCAGCAGCTTAGACAGGGGGCGGAACACCGGGGAGCTGTTTTTT
-	TRBV11-2	TRBD1	TRBJ1-5	CASSLTGTGVQPQHF	TGTGCCAGCAGCCTAACCGGGACAGGGGTTCAGCCCCAGCATTTT
-	TRBV6-5	-	TRBJ2-7	CASSSSGYEQYF	TGTGCCAGCAGTTCGTCCGGGTACGAGCAGTACTTC
-	TRBV6-5	TRBD2	TRBJ2-7	CASRTPSGSSYEQYF	TGTGCCAGCAGAACCCCTAGCGGGAGCTCCTACGAGCAGTACTTC
-	TRBV28	TRBD2	TRBJ2-1	CASSPGLAGVDEQFF	TGTGCCAGCAGTCCAGGACTAGCGGGAGTGGATGAGCAGTTCTTC
-	TRBV6-6	TRBD2	TRBJ2-1	CASSSGTSGRYNEQFF	TGTGCCAGCAGTTCCGGGACTAGCGGACGGTACAATGAGCAGTTCTTC
-	TRBV7-3	-	TRBJ2-2	CASSLQLNTGELFF	TGTGCCAGCAGCTTACAACTTAACACCGGGGAGCTGTTTTTT
once	TRBV6-1	-	TRBJ1-2	CASSPNNLQGFGYTF	TGTGCCAGCAGCCCTAACAATCTACAGGGTTTCGGCTACACCTTC